Shown below are 21 T cell receptor beta chains from a single sample sequenced in a study of T-cell memory formation after mild COVID-19 (dated by TCRdb to the early 2020s). The library was built by means of 5' RACE. Sequencing instrument: Illumina NovaSeq 6000. TCRdb reworked the public reads: Q25 trimming with fastp, MiXCR clone assembly, productive beta chains retained. All rows with the same CDR3 protein become a single entry with the most common DNA and genes. The sample table holds approximately 150,000 distinct CDR3 sequences, of which about a fifth were seen once. About 2% of the sample is taken by the ten largest. Sequenced material: PBMCs or a T cell subset sorted from them (not recorded which). These receptors all stem from an adult woman who had mild COVID-19 (a few samples of this study predate the infection). The sample titles of this study are shuffled in the database, so cell type and time point are left out; the donor was told from shared clones.

This rearrangement joins TRBV5-1 to TRBJ1-1; possibly TRBD1 for D (5 bases). CDR1 and CDR2 from the germline V gene are SGHRS and YFSETQ. The CDR3 spans 15 residues. V lost 0 bases and J 3 bases, leaving 12 bases between the germline ends. CDR3 DNA: TGCGCCAGCAGCTTGGCAGGGACGGGGTACACTGAAGCTTTCTTT. Protein product: CASSLAGTGYTEAFF.

The chain is built from TRBV5-8 and TRBJ2-7; D gene ambiguous. CDR1 SGHTS and CDR2 YDEGEE come from the germline V gene. This CDR3 is built from 13 residues. V shed 4 bases and J shed 7 bases, with 15 bases lying between them. CDR3 in DNA: TGTGCCAGCAGCCCCCGGCAGTCGAGGGAGCAGTACTTC. This translates into CASSPRQSREQYF.

This clonotype has a handful of counts. The chain joins TRBV20-1 to TRBJ2-1; D is undetermined. V was cut by 2 bases and J by 3 bases, with 14 bases left in between. Germline-derived CDR1 and CDR2 are DFQATT and SNEGSKA (reference sequence). The length of the CDR3 is 15 residues. The CDR3 DNA reads as TGCAGTGCTAGAAGTCGAAGTACTTTCTACAATGAGCAGTTCTTC. It translates to CSARSRSTFYNEQFF.

V gene TRBV7-9 combines with J gene TRBJ1-1; 9 nucleotides match TRBD1. Per germline, CDR1 SEHNR and CDR2 FQNEAQ (reference sequence). The CDR3 consists of 15 residues. The V gene end was trimmed by 5 bases and the J gene end by 2 bases; junction bases not matched to a gene: 6. The CDR3 DNA sequence: TGTGCCAGCAGCCAGGGACAGGGTGGAAACACTGAAGCTTTCTTT. Translated, it gives CASSQGQGGNTEAFF. Full variable domain (remainder filled in from reference TRBV7-9 and TRBJ1-1): DTGVSQNPRHKITKRGQNVTFRCDPISEHNRLYWYRQTLGQGPEFLTYFQNEAQLEKSRLLSDRFSAERPKGSFSTLEIQRTEQGDSAMYLCASSQGQGGNTEAFFGQGTRLTVV.

This clonotype has only a few counts. The rearrangement joins TRBV29-1 to TRBJ2-1, with 11 bases lining up with TRBD2. From germline, CDR1 is SQVTM and CDR2 ANQGSEA. The V gene end was trimmed by 1 base and the J gene end by 7 bases; junction bases not matched to a gene: 9. This CDR3 has 16 amino acids. CDR3 DNA sequence: TGCAGCGTTGAAGGGTTAGCGGGAGGGCCTAGGAATGAGCAGTTCTTC. The encoded protein is CSVEGLAGGPRNEQFF.

This clonotype turned up a few times. The V gene is TRBV7-3, the J gene TRBJ2-5, with 8 bases that match TRBD2. This CDR3 spans 17 amino acids. V shed 5 bases, J shed 2 bases, and the junction held 13 bases outside the gene matches. CDR1 is SGHTA, CDR2 FQGTGA, per germline. CDR3 amino acids: CASSLQPGLGGQETQYF. The CDR3 DNA follows: TGTGCCAGCAGCCTCCAACCGGGACTAGGGGGACAAGAGACCCAGTACTTC.

The V and J genes are TRBV7-9 and TRBJ2-5, with D possibly being TRBD2 (5 bases). This CDR3 has 14 amino acids. The V end was cut by 2 bases, the J end by 2 bases, with 9 bases between. The germline V gene encodes CDR1 SEHNR and CDR2 FQNEAQ (reference sequence). The CDR3: CASSLRGWQETQYF. The DNA for the CDR3 is TGTGCCAGCAGCTTAAGAGGGTGGCAAGAGACCCAGTACTTC.

This clonotype turned up a few times. The CDR3 sequence: CASSSGEYYNEQFF. The CDR3 region has the DNA TGCGCCAGCAGTTCCGGGGAGTATTACAATGAGCAGTTCTTC. V is TRBV5-1 and J is TRBJ2-1; D perhaps matches TRBD2 (5 bases). The germline gives CDR1 SGHRS, CDR2 YFSETQ. CDR3 length: 14 amino acids. The ends were cut back, 5 bases at V and 4 bases at J, with 13 bases in the middle. Together with reference TRBV5-1 and TRBJ2-1, the CDR3 gives the full variable domain: KAGVTQTPRYLIKTRGQQVTLSCSPISGHRSVSWYQQTPGQGLQFLFEYFSETQRNKGNFPGRFSGRQFSNSRSEMNVSTLELGDSALYLCASSSGEYYNEQFFGPGTRLTVL.

The rearrangement links TRBV15 to TRBJ2-7, with D maybe TRBD1 (5 bases). The V end lost 0 bases, the J end lost 2 bases, and 8 bases lay between the germline ends. The CDR3 runs to 14 residues. Germline values: CDR1 LNHNV, CDR2 YYDKDF (reference sequence). Here the CDR3 reads CATSRDPGTYEQYF. CDR3 sequence (DNA): TGTGCCACCAGCAGAGATCCAGGGACCTACGAGCAGTACTTC.

The chain uses TRBV9 and TRBJ2-5, with 13 bases that match TRBD2. The CDR3 extends over 17 amino acids. Trimming at V came to 4 bases and at J to 0 bases, leaving 6 bases not matched to a gene. CDR1 SGDLS and CDR2 YYNGEE come from the germline V gene. The CDR3 sequence: CASSPGTSGTHQETQYF. CDR3 in DNA: TGTGCCAGCAGCCCGGGGACTAGCGGGACGCACCAAGAGACCCAGTACTTC.

This clonotype was seen only a few times. The genes are TRBV7-6 and TRBJ2-1; TRBD1 aligns across 9 bases. Germline V gene lookup returns CDR1 SGHVS and CDR2 FNYEAQ. J gave up 5 bases and V 5 bases, and 10 bases lay outside the gene matches. CDR3 size: 16 residues. This CDR3 is CASSHPTGTGNNEQFF. DNA for the CDR3: TGTGCCAGCAGCCATCCCACCGGGACAGGGAACAATGAGCAGTTCTTC.

This clonotype has a handful of counts. The chain is built from TRBV4-2 and TRBJ2-1, with a weak D call TRBD2 (5 bases). From germline, CDR1 is LGHNA and CDR2 YNFKEQ. This CDR3 has 17 amino acids. Deletions cut 0 bases from V and 7 bases from J, with 19 bases between. DNA for the CDR3: TGTGCCAGCAGCCAAGAGTTAGTAGGTTTTTCGGGGAATGAGCAGTTCTTC. The encoded protein is CASSQELVGFSGNEQFF.

The J gene is TRBJ1-1, the V gene TRBV12-3 or TRBV12-4; 7 nucleotides match TRBD1. The CDR3 runs 14 residues. Germline trimming cut 6 bases from V and 0 bases from J; bases unmatched to any gene: 4. The CDR3 spells CASRNRGMNTEAFF. The CDR3 region has the DNA TGTGCCAGCAGGAACAGGGGCATGAACACTGAAGCTTTCTTT.

This chain uses TRBV6-5 with TRBJ1-2; 7 nucleotides align to TRBD1. The CDR3 covers 14 residues. Germline CDR1 is MNHEY and CDR2 is SVGAGI. Germline trimming cut 6 bases from V and 10 bases from J; bases unmatched to any gene: 14. DNA for the CDR3: TGTGCCAGCAGGCGGAACAGAAGGGGGCCGGCCTACACCTTC. Protein: CASRRNRRGPAYTF.

The CDR3 DNA reads TGTGCCAGCAGCTTAGGTGGGACCTACGACGGCGACGAGCAGTACTTC. Its translation is CASSLGGTYDGDEQYF. The chain combines TRBV7-2 with TRBJ2-7; D might be TRBD1 or TRBD2, each matching 5 bases. Deletions cut 1 base from V and 5 bases from J, with 18 bases between. Germline V CDR1 and CDR2: SGHTA, FQGNSA. This CDR3 spans 16 amino acids.

The CDR3 loop is CASNLRLQSTDTQYF. For the CDR3, the DNA is TGTGCCAGCAATCTCCGCTTACAGAGCACAGATACGCAGTATTTT. V usage is TRBV27 and J usage is TRBJ2-3; no definite D call. Germline V gives CDR1 MNHEY, CDR2 SMNVEV (reference sequence). CDR3 length: 15 amino acids. Trimming left V 7 bases short and J 0 bases short, with 14 bases between.

This chain connects TRBV10-3 to TRBJ2-7; perhaps TRBD1 as D (6 bases). Trimming removed 6 bases at V and 7 bases at J, with 13 bases between. The germline CDR1 and CDR2 sequences are ENHRY and SYGVKD. This CDR3 is 12 amino acids long. CDR3 nucleotide sequence: TGTGCCATCAGCAGAGGGACATTGGAGCAGTACTTC. This encodes CAISRGTLEQYF.

This clonotype has a handful of counts. The chain carries TRBV25-1 and TRBJ2-7; a weak D match, TRBD1 (6 bases). The V gene lost 5 bases and the J gene lost 0 bases, with 17 bases spanning the gap. Germline V lookup: CDR1 MGHDK, CDR2 SYGVNS. The CDR3 loop spans 16 amino acids. CDR3 in DNA: TGTGCCAGCAGTACAGGGTTAAGACGGAGCTCCTACGAGCAGTACTTC. This gives the protein CASSTGLRRSSYEQYF.

The chain combines TRBV10-2 with TRBJ2-3; no clear D gene. Germline CDR1 and CDR2: WSHSY and SAAADI. This CDR3 is 11 amino acids long. The V and J ends lost 0 bases and 8 bases respectively, with 3 bases between them. In nucleotides, the CDR3 is TGCGCCAGCAGTGAGTCGGGTACGCAGTATTTT. Protein sequence: CASSESGTQYF.

The sample holds a few counts of this clonotype. This chain links TRBV5-1 with TRBJ2-1, with 9 bases identical to TRBD2. The CDR3 has 14 amino acids. Germline V gene data show CDR1 as SGHRS and CDR2 as YFSETQ. The J segment lost 8 bases and the V segment lost 4 bases, leaving 7 bases of the junction unmatched. DNA of the CDR3: TGCGCCAGCAGCCGGGTAGCGGGAGTAGATGAGCAGTTCTTC. Protein product: CASSRVAGVDEQFF.

The chain has TRBV7-2 and TRBJ2-1, with 8 bases fitting TRBD2. The germline V gene encodes CDR1 SGHTA and CDR2 FQGNSA. With 2 bases clipped from V and 1 base from J, the junction kept 4 bases outside the gene matches. CDR3 length: 16 residues. The CDR3 DNA sequence: TGTGCCAGCAGCTTACGGGTAGCGGGATCCTACAATGAGCAGTTCTTC. This codes for CASSLRVAGSYNEQFF. Drawing the rest from reference TRBV7-2 and TRBJ2-1, the complete variable domain is GAGVSQSPSNKVTEKGKDVELRCDPISGHTALYWYRQSLGQGLEFLIYFQGNSAPDKSGLPSDRFSAERTGGSVSTLTIQRTQQEDSAVYLCASSLRVAGSYNEQFFGPGTRLTVL.